The 6 T cell receptor beta chains given below trace back to one sample, sequenced in a study of cytomegalovirus exposure and HLA in healthy donors. Researchers ran the PCR with 60 Vbeta and 13 Jbeta primers. Sequencing used immunoSEQ multiplex PCR; TCRdb keeps in-frame clones, though not all of them. Of over 150,000 clones in the sample, 68% are singletons; the top ten hold approximately 1.3%. Sequenced: PBMCs. These receptors all come from a man between 50 and 59 years old in good health and CMV-seronegative.

The chain has TRBV5-8 and TRBJ2-3, with 10 bases fitting TRBD2. The ends lost 2 bases at V and 0 bases at J; junction bases unmatched: 6. Germline V gene data show CDR1 as SGHTS and CDR2 as YDEGEE. The CDR3 has 17 amino acids. CDR3 sequence (DNA): TGTGCCAGCAGCTTACTAGCGGGGAGTACTAGCACAGATACGCAGTATTTT. Amino acid sequence: CASSLLAGSTSTDTQYF.

In its sample, this clone was seen a few times. The chain couples TRBV2 to TRBJ2-3; 10 nucleotides align to TRBD2. Germline lookup yields CDR1 SNHLY and CDR2 FYNNEI. Trimming took 8 bases from V and 5 from J; bases not matched to a gene: 10. The CDR3 extends over 15 amino acids. Here the CDR3 DNA reads TGTGCCAGCGCCGTTAGCGGGGGGCCTCTAGATACGCAGTATTTT. It is translated as CASAVSGGPLDTQYF. Combining the CDR3 with reference TRBV2 and TRBJ2-3 gives the whole variable domain EPEVTQTPSHQVTQMGQEVILRCVPISNHLYFYWYRQILGQKVEFLVSFYNNEISEKSEIFDDQFSVERPDGSNFTLKIRSTKLEDSAMYFCASAVSGGPLDTQYFGPGTRLTVL.

The J gene is TRBJ2-7, the V gene TRBV7-6; 9 positions agree with TRBD1. V was pared by 1 base and J by 6 bases, with 7 bases of the junction left unmatched. The length of the CDR3 is 15 residues. The germline V gene encodes CDR1 SGHVS and CDR2 FNYEAQ. In nucleotides, the CDR3 is TGTGCCAGCAGCTTAGGGGCGACAGGGGGTGGCGAGCAGTACTTC. The encoded protein is CASSLGATGGGEQYF.

V and J are TRBV18 and TRBJ1-1; D gene ambiguous. V was trimmed by 2 bases and J by 4 bases, leaving 8 bases between them. Per germline, CDR1 KGHSH and CDR2 LQKENI. The CDR3 extends over 13 amino acids. CDR3 sequence: CASSPTEVTEAFF. Here the CDR3 DNA reads TGTGCCAGCTCACCAACGGAGGTCACTGAAGCTTTCTTT.

J is TRBJ1-2 and V is TRBV28; 10 nucleotides align to TRBD1. Germline trimming cut 6 bases from V and 4 bases from J; bases unmatched to any gene: 11. The CDR3 runs to 16 residues. Germline CDR1 MDHEN, CDR2 SYDVKM. The CDR3 sequence: CASRLGGQGEVYGYTF. The CDR3 DNA sequence: TGTGCCAGCAGACTCGGCGGACAGGGGGAGGTCTATGGCTACACCTTC.

V and J are TRBV28 and TRBJ1-2, with 8 bases lining up with TRBD1. The V gene's germline CDR1 is MDHEN and CDR2 SYDVKM. This CDR3 is built from 16 residues. V was pared by 4 bases and J by 5 bases, with 12 bases of the junction left unmatched. CDR3 amino acids: CASSSSGTGLPYGYTF. The CDR3, as DNA: TGTGCCAGCAGTTCCTCCGGGACAGGACTACCTTATGGCTACACCTTC.